This TCR beta chain derives from a study of TIL therapy for anti-PD-1-resistant metastatic lung cancer. Looking at the study overall: Four tumors were EGFR-mutant and two were ALK-rearranged.

Looked up from germline, CDR1 is MNHEY and CDR2 is SVGAGI. The V end was cut by 0 bases, the J end by 4 bases, with 7 bases between. The CDR3 is made up of 13 amino acids. Worth noting for this clone: Its antigen is unidentified.

Sequencing used immunoSEQ v3. Survey-level samples got around 2.1 million read pairs; deep-level samples got roughly 4.5-6 million. Data came from immunoSEQ multiplex PCR; TCRdb stores just in-frame clones and leaves some out. The table shows more than 45,000 clones, with roughly 87% occurring only once. As to time point: pre-treatment sample, taken before nivolumab and TIL therapy. The study's findings and limits: TIL clonotype persistence in blood showed no apparent association with response.

This chain joins TRBV6-5 and TRBJ2-7; D remains unclear. Sequenced material: blood, taken at baseline. The sequence derives from a person aged 25 to 85 with non-small cell lung cancer. CDR3 in DNA: TGTGCCAGCAGTTACTCTAAGCCTTACGAGCAGTACTTC. Its translation is CASSYSKPYEQYF.